This paragraph covers one T cell receptor (beta chain) sequence. The method was immunoSEQ multiplex PCR; TCRdb's version includes in-frame clones alone and lacks a portion of them. This sample carries over 650,000 clones, roughly 86% of them seen once, and the ten largest clones take 0.009% to 0.0095%. The data derive from a study of shared T cell receptors in the human thymus. These data were also reused for a study on human thymus T cells. That study adds: Thymic and blood repertoires appeared to show biased V and J gene usage. Related studies found that unrelated individuals share highly overlapping thymic repertoires.

The clonotype comes from a boy under two years old with a congenital heart defect. The sequenced material came from thymocytes.

CDR3: CSASTADTQYF. The CDR3 nucleotides read TGCAGTGCTAGTACGGCAGATACGCAGTATTTT. The chain carries TRBV20-1 and TRBJ2-3; D unclear. Germline V lookup: CDR1 DFQATT, CDR2 SNEGSKA (reference sequence). Trimming pared 3 bases from V and 4 bases from J, leaving 5 bases between. This CDR3 spans 11 amino acids.